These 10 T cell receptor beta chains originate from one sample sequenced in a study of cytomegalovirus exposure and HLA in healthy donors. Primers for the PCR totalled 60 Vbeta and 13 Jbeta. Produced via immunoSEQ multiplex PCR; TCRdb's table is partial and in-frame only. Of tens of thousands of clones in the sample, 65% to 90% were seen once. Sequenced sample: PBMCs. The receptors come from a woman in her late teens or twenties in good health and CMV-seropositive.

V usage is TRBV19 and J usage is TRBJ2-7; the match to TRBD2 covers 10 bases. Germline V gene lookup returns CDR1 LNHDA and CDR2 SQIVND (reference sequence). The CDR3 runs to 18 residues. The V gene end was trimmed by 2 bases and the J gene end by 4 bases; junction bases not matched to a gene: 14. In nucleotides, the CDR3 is TGTGCCAGTAGTATATATCCTAAGGGACTAGCGAGCGGGTACGAGCAGTACTTC. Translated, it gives CASSIYPKGLASGYEQYF.

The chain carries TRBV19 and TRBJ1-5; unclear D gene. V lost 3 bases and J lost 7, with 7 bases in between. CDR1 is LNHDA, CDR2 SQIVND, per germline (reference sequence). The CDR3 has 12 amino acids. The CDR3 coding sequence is TGTGCCAGTAGTATTGGGCGACAGCCCCAGCATTTT. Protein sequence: CASSIGRQPQHF.

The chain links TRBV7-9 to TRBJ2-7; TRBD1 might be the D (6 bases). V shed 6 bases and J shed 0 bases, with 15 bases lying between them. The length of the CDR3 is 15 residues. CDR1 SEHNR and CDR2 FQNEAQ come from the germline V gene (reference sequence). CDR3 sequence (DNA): TGTGCCAGCAGACGAACAGGGACGAGCTCCTACGAGCAGTACTTC. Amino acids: CASRRTGTSSYEQYF. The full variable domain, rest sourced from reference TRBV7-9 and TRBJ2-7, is DTGVSQNPRHKITKRGQNVTFRCDPISEHNRLYWYRQTLGQGPEFLTYFQNEAQLEKSRLLSDRFSAERPKGSFSTLEIQRTEQGDSAMYLCASRRTGTSSYEQYFGPGTRLTVT.

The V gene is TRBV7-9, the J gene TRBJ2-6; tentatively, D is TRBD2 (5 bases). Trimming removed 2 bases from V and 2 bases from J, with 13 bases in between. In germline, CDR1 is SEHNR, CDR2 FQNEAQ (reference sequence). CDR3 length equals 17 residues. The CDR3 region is CASSLSGGGTGANVLTF. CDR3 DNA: TGTGCCAGCAGCTTATCTGGAGGTGGGACTGGGGCCAACGTCCTGACTTTC.

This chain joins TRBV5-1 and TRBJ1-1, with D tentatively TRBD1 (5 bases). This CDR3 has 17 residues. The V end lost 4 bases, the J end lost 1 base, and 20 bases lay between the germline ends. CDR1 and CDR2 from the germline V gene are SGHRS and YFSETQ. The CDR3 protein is CASSPPRIGTGNTEAFF. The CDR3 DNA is TGCGCCAGCAGCCCCCCCAGAATCGGCACAGGGAACACTGAAGCTTTCTTT.

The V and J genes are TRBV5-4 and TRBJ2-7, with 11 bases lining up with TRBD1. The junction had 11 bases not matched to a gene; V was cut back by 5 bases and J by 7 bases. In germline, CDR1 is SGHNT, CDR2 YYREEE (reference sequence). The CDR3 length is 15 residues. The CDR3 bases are TGTGCCAGCAGTGACAGAGGACAGGGGGCGGATGAGCAGTACTTC. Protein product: CASSDRGQGADEQYF.

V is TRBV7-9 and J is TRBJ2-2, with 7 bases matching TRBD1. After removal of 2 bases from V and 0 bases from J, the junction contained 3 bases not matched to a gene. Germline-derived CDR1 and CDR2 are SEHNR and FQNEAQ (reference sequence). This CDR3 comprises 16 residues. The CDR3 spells CASSLSTGTNTGELFF. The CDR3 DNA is TGTGCCAGCAGCTTATCGACAGGGACGAACACCGGGGAGCTGTTTTTT.

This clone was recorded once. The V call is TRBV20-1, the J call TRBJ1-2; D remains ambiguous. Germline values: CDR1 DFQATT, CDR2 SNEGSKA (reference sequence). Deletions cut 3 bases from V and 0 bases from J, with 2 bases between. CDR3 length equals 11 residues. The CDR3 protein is CSASTNYGYTF. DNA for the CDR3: TGCAGTGCTAGCACTAACTATGGCTACACCTTC.

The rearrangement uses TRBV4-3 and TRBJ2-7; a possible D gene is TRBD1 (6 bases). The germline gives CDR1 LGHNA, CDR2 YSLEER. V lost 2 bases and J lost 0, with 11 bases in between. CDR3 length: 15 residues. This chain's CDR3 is CASSQRQAISYEQYF. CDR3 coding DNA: TGCGCCAGCAGCCAAAGACAGGCTATCTCCTACGAGCAGTACTTC.

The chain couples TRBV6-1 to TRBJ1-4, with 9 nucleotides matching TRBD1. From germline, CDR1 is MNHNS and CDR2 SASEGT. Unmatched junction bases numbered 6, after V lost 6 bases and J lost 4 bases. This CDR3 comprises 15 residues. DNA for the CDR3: TGTGCCAGCAGGGATCAGACAGGGGGTAATGAAAAACTGTTTTTT. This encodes CASRDQTGGNEKLFF.